The count of the clone carrying this T cell receptor (beta chain) is one. Sequencing of TCR beta, carried out with a high-throughput approach, was applied to CD8+ and CD4+ T cells from the blood. Reverse transcription of roughly 0.5 to 1 ug RNA was carried out with random hexamers. A single record per CDR3 protein comes from TCRdb applying MiXCR to the immunoSEQ multiplex PCR reads. The data contain about 120,000 distinct CDR3 sequences, about 95% of them seen just once; the ten biggest clones take up approximately 0.12%. This entry is derived from a study of CD8 T cells in Susac syndrome. V dropped 4 bases and J dropped 10; count of bases not matched to a gene: 0. CDR3 length equals 10 residues. CDR1 is SQVTM, CDR2 ANQGSEA, per germline.

The source material was CD4+ T cells from PBMCs. V is TRBV29-1 and J is TRBJ2-1; 8 bases match TRBD1. The origin of this receptor is a human donor with multiple sclerosis. CDR3 sequence reads: CSVAGGEQFF. The CDR3 DNA is TGCAGCGTTGCAGGGGGCGAGCAGTTCTTC.